The clone carrying this T cell receptor beta chain has a handful of counts. J lost 2 bases, V lost 2 bases, and 3 bases had no gene match. This CDR3 comprises 16 residues. The sample comes from a study of T cells after yellow fever vaccination. From the 5' RACE reads, TCRdb called clonotypes with MiXCR, one entry per CDR3 protein. The table records hundreds of thousands of distinct CDR3 sequences, roughly a sixth of them present only once. V usage is TRBV12-3 or TRBV12-4 and J usage is TRBJ1-5, with 10 positions matching TRBD1. The sequenced sample was PBMCs, obtained less than 6 days after the first yellow fever vaccination. This sequence was found in a man between 18 and 29 years old who received the YFV17D yellow fever vaccine. This chain's CDR3 is CASSLTDRGGNQPQHF. As DNA, the CDR3 is TGTGCCAGCAGTTTAACGGACAGGGGGGGCAATCAGCCCCAGCATTTT.